The 5 T cell receptor beta chains listed next were all sequenced from one sample in a study of blood T cell repertoires in COVID-19. Profiled with immunoSEQ multiplex PCR; TCRdb holds only in-frame clones, not every one. The table lists about half a million clones, more than 85% of them singletons. Sequenced sample: PBMCs or T cells enriched from blood (not recorded which). The receptor source for this set is a woman aged 55 to 70 who had recovered from COVID-19.

The chain recombines TRBV6-5 with TRBJ1-6, with 10 bases identical to TRBD1. V dropped 7 bases and J dropped 9; count of bases not matched to a gene: 6. Looked up from germline, CDR1 is MNHEY and CDR2 is SVGAGI. This CDR3 spans 14 amino acids. The DNA for the CDR3 is TGTGCCAGCATTGGGGACAGGGGAGGTTCACCCCTCCACTTT. This translates into CASIGDRGGSPLHF.

The chain employs TRBV5-1 and TRBJ2-6, with 9 positions matching TRBD1. After removal of 1 base from V and 1 base from J, the junction contained 12 bases not matched to a gene. The CDR3 runs to 20 residues. CDR1 is SGHRS, CDR2 YFSETQ, per germline. The CDR3 protein is CASSLKGTGSLGSGANVLTF. The CDR3 region has the DNA TGCGCCAGCAGCTTGAAGGGGACAGGGTCCCTTGGGTCTGGGGCCAACGTCCTGACTTTC. Full variable domain (remainder filled in from reference TRBV5-1 and TRBJ2-6): KAGVTQTPRYLIKTRGQQVTLSCSPISGHRSVSWYQQTPGQGLQFLFEYFSETQRNKGNFPGRFSGRQFSNSRSEMNVSTLELGDSALYLCASSLKGTGSLGSGANVLTFGAGSRLTVL.

J is TRBJ2-5 and V is TRBV28; possible D gene TRBD1, 6 bases. Trimming removed 3 bases at V and 7 bases at J, with 30 bases between. Germline V lookup: CDR1 MDHEN, CDR2 SYDVKM. The CDR3 is 19 residues long. The CDR3 nucleotides are TGTGCCAGCAGTTTGGCCAATCAGCTAGAAGACAGGAGAAGATTGACCCAGTACTTC. It yields the protein CASSLANQLEDRRRLTQYF. Full variable domain (rest looked up from reference TRBV28 and TRBJ2-5): DVKVTQSSRYLVKRTGEKVFLECVQDMDHENMFWYRQDPGLGLRLIYFSYDVKMKEKGDIPEGYSVSREKKERFSLILESASTNQTSMYLCASSLANQLEDRRRLTQYFGPGTRLLVL.

The J gene is TRBJ2-3, the V gene TRBV6-5, with D tentatively TRBD1 (5 bases). V was shortened by 2 bases and J by 4 bases, with 10 bases between the two germline ends. The germline CDR1 and CDR2 sequences are MNHEY and SVGAGI. This CDR3 comprises 14 residues. CDR3 coding DNA: TGTGCCAGCAGTTACAGGGGTGACTCAGATACGCAGTATTTT. Residues: CASSYRGDSDTQYF.

V and J are TRBV12-5 and TRBJ2-1; weak D call: TRBD1 (5 bases). Trimming took off 1 base at V and 4 bases at J, with 8 bases between the two ends. Germline V gene sequence: CDR1 LGHNT, CDR2 FRNRAP. The CDR3 extends over 14 amino acids. This CDR3 is CASGLADSYNEQFF. CDR3 bases: TGTGCTAGTGGTTTGGCCGACAGTTACAATGAGCAGTTCTTC.